The clone carrying this T cell receptor beta chain was counted a few times. The target antigen is unknown. The data derive from a study of beta chain features in type 1 diabetes. General study results and limits: The naive, central memory and Treg TCRB repertoires of patients appeared to be more similar to one another than those of healthy donors.

Via the markers CD45RO/CCR7/CD25/CD127/CD95/CD27, stem cell-like memory, regulatory, central memory and naive CD4+ cells were sorted. Of the isolated RNA, all was reverse transcribed, and so the sequenced material was expressed TCRB transcripts. The repertoire was sequenced with immunoSEQ multiplex PCR; TCRdb's copy has only in-frame clones and lacks some. Here the sample spans about 140,000 clones, 9.5% to 10% being singletons. The receptor was derived from a woman between 35 and 50 years old in good health. Sequencing input: central memory CD4+ T cells from blood.

In DNA form, the CDR3 reads TGTGCCAGCAGCTCGGAGACTAGACCGGAGACCCAGTACTTC. It yields the protein CASSSETRPETQYF. The chain uses TRBV7-6 and TRBJ2-5; a weak D match, TRBD2 (6 bases). CDR1 SGHVS and CDR2 FNYEAQ come from the germline V gene. The CDR3 extends over 14 amino acids. Trimming cost V 4 bases and J 5 bases, with 14 bases left between them. Full variable domain (missing parts from reference TRBV7-6 and TRBJ2-5): GAGVSQSPRYKVTKRGQDVALRCDPISGHVSLYWYRQALGQGPEFLTYFNYEAQQDKSGLPNDRFSAERPEGSISTLTIQRTEQRDSAMYRCASSSETRPETQYFGPGTRLLVL.